These 27 T cell receptor beta chains share one sample of origin, sequenced in a study of cytomegalovirus exposure and HLA in healthy donors. PCR involved 60 Vbeta and 13 Jbeta primers. This table comes from immunoSEQ multiplex PCR, and its TCRdb copy is limited to in-frame clones, with some not included. The sample records over 150,000 clones, 75% being singletons. The specimen was PBMCs. Every receptor here comes from a male donor in good health and CMV-seronegative.

The rearrangement uses TRBV6-6 and TRBJ2-1; 7 positions match TRBD2. The V gene end was trimmed by 2 bases and the J gene end by 1 base; junction bases not matched to a gene: 5. This CDR3 has 16 amino acids. The germline V gene has CDR1 MNHNY and CDR2 SVGAGI (reference sequence). CDR3 loop: CASSYEPGGSYNEQFF. The CDR3 coding sequence is TGTGCCAGCAGTTACGAACCCGGGGGGTCCTACAATGAGCAGTTCTTC.

This clone was detected only a few times. The chain employs TRBV29-1 and TRBJ2-1; TRBD2 might be the D (6 bases). Germline CDR1 is SQVTM and CDR2 is ANQGSEA. The CDR3 is made up of 13 amino acids. Trimming removed 7 bases from V and 4 bases from J, with 14 bases in between. In nucleotides, the CDR3 is TGCAGCGGAACTAGCTACTATTACAATGAGCAGTTCTTC. Translating gives CSGTSYYYNEQFF.

This clone showed up just a few times. The same CDR3 is also encoded by other DNA sequences in this sample. The chain couples TRBV7-9 to TRBJ1-5, with a tentative D call TRBD1 (5 bases). Trimming pared 2 bases from V and 6 bases from J, leaving 8 bases between. Germline-derived CDR1 and CDR2 are SEHNR and FQNEAQ (reference sequence). This CDR3 has 13 amino acids. The CDR3 bases are TGTGCCAGCAGCTTATCAGGGCTTCAGCCCCAGCATTTT. It specifies CASSLSGLQPQHF.

This chain uses TRBV28 with TRBJ1-5, with D perhaps matching TRBD1 (5 bases). Trimming left V 3 bases short and J 6 bases short, with 12 bases between. This CDR3 is built from 14 residues. Germline assignment: CDR1 MDHEN and CDR2 SYDVKM. The CDR3 protein is CASSFQGAGQPQHF. The CDR3 coding sequence is TGTGCCAGCAGTTTTCAAGGGGCTGGTCAGCCCCAGCATTTT.

The V and J genes are TRBV19 and TRBJ1-5, with D unclear. This CDR3 has 15 amino acids. Germline-derived CDR1 and CDR2 are LNHDA and SQIVND (reference sequence). Deletions cut 3 bases from V and 0 bases from J, with 9 bases between. Written as DNA, the CDR3 is TGTGCCAGTAGTATCACAGTGGATAGCAATCAGCCCCAGCATTTT. As protein: CASSITVDSNQPQHF.

This clone has only one observation. The genes are TRBV7-9 and TRBJ2-5; 13 nucleotides align to TRBD2. The CDR3 is 15 amino acids. Germline assignment: CDR1 SEHNR and CDR2 FQNEAQ (reference sequence). With 2 bases clipped from V and 4 bases from J, the junction kept 1 base outside the gene matches. CDR3 residues: CASSLTSGGVETQYF. CDR3 nucleotide sequence: TGTGCCAGCAGCTTAACTAGCGGGGGGGTAGAGACCCAGTACTTC.

This clone was seen once. The V call is TRBV28, the J call TRBJ1-1; D gene unclear. CDR3 size: 15 residues. Germline lookup yields CDR1 MDHEN and CDR2 SYDVKM. Trimming cost V 3 bases and J 2 bases, with 13 bases left between them. This chain's CDR3 is CASSFGGGRNTEAFF. The CDR3 coding sequence is TGTGCCAGCAGTTTTGGAGGAGGCCGAAACACTGAAGCTTTCTTT.

The chain carries TRBV28 and TRBJ2-3, with D possibly being TRBD2 (5 bases). CDR1 MDHEN and CDR2 SYDVKM come from the germline V gene. Trimming shortened V by 4 bases and J by 7 bases, and 18 bases separated the two germline ends. This CDR3 is 15 amino acids long. In DNA, the CDR3 is TGTGCCAGCAGTTCCCCGGAGCTAGCTTCACATACGCAGTATTTT. Its protein is CASSSPELASHTQYF.

The count of this clone is one. The gene calls are TRBV28 and TRBJ1-5; D is ambiguous. The CDR3 contains 15 residues. From germline, CDR1 is MDHEN and CDR2 SYDVKM. V dropped 2 bases and J dropped 0 bases, with 8 bases sitting between them. CDR3 coding DNA: TGTGCCAGCAGTTTACCCGGTTATAGCAATCAGCCCCAGCATTTT. Protein: CASSLPGYSNQPQHF.

This chain connects TRBV2 to TRBJ2-7, with a possible D match to TRBD1 (5 bases). The CDR3 is 16 amino acids. CDR1 SNHLY and CDR2 FYNNEI come from the germline V gene. Trimming took 5 bases from V and 0 from J, leaving 17 bases between them. The CDR3 sequence: CASSPQAWTPSYEQYF. CDR3 nucleotides: TGTGCCAGCAGTCCCCAGGCGTGGACACCCTCCTACGAGCAGTACTTC.

The chain couples TRBV27 to TRBJ2-7; 9 bases line up with TRBD1. V was clipped by 6 bases and J by 2 bases; unmatched bases: 5. The CDR3 totals 14 residues. Germline-derived CDR1 and CDR2 are MNHEY and SMNVEV (reference sequence). CDR3 in DNA: TGTGCCAGCAGCTGGGGACAGGGTCCCTACGAGCAGTACTTC. This sequence encodes CASSWGQGPYEQYF.

The chain combines TRBV28 with TRBJ2-5; TRBD2 matches at 13 bases. In germline, CDR1 is MDHEN, CDR2 SYDVKM. Trimming took 6 bases from V and 4 from J; bases not matched to a gene: 2. The CDR3 extends over 14 amino acids. CDR3 sequence: CASRTSGGGETQYF. CDR3 sequence (DNA): TGTGCCAGCAGAACTAGCGGGGGGGGAGAGACCCAGTACTTC.

This chain links TRBV6-5 with TRBJ2-1; 14 bases map to TRBD2. The CDR3 spans 15 residues. CDR1 and CDR2 (germline): MNHEY, SVGAGI. J was trimmed by 9 bases and V by 5 bases; bases with no gene match: 6. The CDR3 protein is CASSPMGLAGAEQFF. The CDR3 DNA sequence: TGTGCCAGCAGTCCAATGGGACTAGCGGGAGCTGAGCAGTTCTTC.

V and J are TRBV7-9 and TRBJ2-7, with a weak D call TRBD1 (6 bases). The ends were cut back, 10 bases at V and 3 bases at J, with 22 bases in the middle. The CDR3 runs 15 residues. The germline CDR1 and CDR2 sequences are SEHNR and FQNEAQ (reference sequence). CDR3 protein: CATSTKSRGIYEQYF. CDR3 sequence (DNA): TGTGCCACCTCAACAAAATCGAGGGGGATCTACGAGCAGTACTTC.

V gene TRBV2 combines with J gene TRBJ1-5; perhaps TRBD1 as D (5 bases). Per the germline V gene, CDR1 is SNHLY and CDR2 is FYNNEI. The V gene lost 6 bases and the J gene lost 0 bases, with 12 bases spanning the gap. This CDR3 contains 15 residues. The CDR3 DNA follows: TGTGCCAGCAGGACCAGGGTGGATAGCAATCAGCCCCAGCATTTT. Its translation is CASRTRVDSNQPQHF. The variable domain in full, with the rest retrieved from reference TRBV2 and TRBJ1-5, is EPEVTQTPSHQVTQMGQEVILRCVPISNHLYFYWYRQILGQKVEFLVSFYNNEISEKSEIFDDQFSVERPDGSNFTLKIRSTKLEDSAMYFCASRTRVDSNQPQHFGDGTRLSIL.

This CDR3 reads CASSLTGRGTQYF. The CDR3 bases are TGTGCCAGCAGTCTAACAGGGAGGGGGACCCAGTACTTC. This rearrangement joins TRBV6-1 to TRBJ2-5; possible D gene TRBD2, 7 bases. V dropped 5 bases and J dropped 7 bases, with 14 bases sitting between them. CDR3 length equals 13 residues. Germline V gene lookup returns CDR1 MNHNS and CDR2 SASEGT.

The J gene is TRBJ2-2, the V gene TRBV28; 7 positions match TRBD1. J lost 6 bases, V lost 5 bases, and 6 bases had no gene match. Germline-derived CDR1 and CDR2 are MDHEN and SYDVKM. The CDR3 length is 14 residues. This CDR3 reads CASSPTGVAGELFF. CDR3 bases: TGTGCCAGCAGTCCCACAGGGGTAGCCGGGGAGCTGTTTTTT.

This chain uses TRBV28 with TRBJ2-7; the D is unclear. Germline CDR1 is MDHEN and CDR2 is SYDVKM. CDR3 size: 16 residues. V lost 3 bases and J 0 bases, leaving 15 bases between the germline ends. Here the CDR3 reads CASSFTLVSLSYEQYF. The CDR3, as DNA: TGTGCCAGCAGTTTCACCCTCGTGAGCCTCTCCTACGAGCAGTACTTC.

The V call is TRBV5-1, the J call TRBJ2-5; D possibly corresponds to TRBD1 (5 bases). The end of the DNA fits TRBJ2-7 better, so the J call may be wrong. The CDR3 length is 13 residues. Looked up from germline, CDR1 is SGHRS and CDR2 is YFSETQ. In DNA form, the CDR3 reads TGCGCCAGCAGCTCCCCCAGGGACTACGAGCAGTACTTC. Translating it yields CASSSPRDYEQYF.

The DNA of the CDR3 is TGCAGCGTTGAAGACAGATCTAGGCAGTACTTC. This sequence encodes CSVEDRSRQYF. V is TRBV29-1 and J is TRBJ2-7; no reliable D call. CDR3 length: 11 amino acids. CDR1 and CDR2 from the germline V gene are SQVTM and ANQGSEA. Deletions cut 0 bases from V and 9 bases from J, with 9 bases between.

The rearrangement joins TRBV9 to TRBJ2-3; possible D gene TRBD2, 6 bases. Trimming removed 1 base at V and 0 bases at J, with 12 bases between. The CDR3 runs 16 residues. The germline gives CDR1 SGDLS, CDR2 YYNGEE. CDR3 sequence: CASSVSTAGSTDTQYF. The CDR3 region has the DNA TGTGCCAGCAGCGTATCAACAGCGGGTAGCACAGATACGCAGTATTTT.

As for this clone: Other DNA sequences in the sample encode the same CDR3. The V and J genes are TRBV6-5 and TRBJ2-2; 8 bases align to TRBD2. The CDR3 is made up of 15 amino acids. Per germline, CDR1 MNHEY and CDR2 SVGAGI. V was clipped by 0 bases and J by 5 bases; unmatched bases: 2. For the CDR3, the DNA is TGTGCCAGCAGTTACTCGGGCGGGGGGACCGGGGAGCTGTTTTTT. Its translation is CASSYSGGGTGELFF.

CDR3 region: CASSDRNQPQHF. As DNA, the CDR3 is TGTGCCAGCAGTGATCGGAATCAGCCCCAGCATTTT. This rearrangement joins TRBV2 to TRBJ1-5; D remains ambiguous. CDR3 size: 12 residues. Germline V lookup: CDR1 SNHLY, CDR2 FYNNEI. The V end was cut by 3 bases, the J end by 4 bases, with 4 bases between.

The chain is built from TRBV6-5 and TRBJ1-4; 8 bases map to TRBD1. J lost 15 bases, V lost 0 bases, and 6 bases had no gene match. Germline V gene sequence: CDR1 MNHEY, CDR2 SVGAGI. This CDR3 contains 13 residues. Here the CDR3 DNA reads TGTGCCAGCAGTTACTCGACAGGGACAGGAATGTTTTTT. Amino acids: CASSYSTGTGMFF.

The chain is built from TRBV30 and TRBJ2-7, with 7 bases matching TRBD1. After removal of 0 bases from V and 5 bases from J, the junction contained 16 bases not matched to a gene. The germline CDR1 and CDR2 sequences are GTSNPN and SVGIG (reference sequence). The CDR3 runs 17 residues. The CDR3 bases are TGTGCCTGGAGTGTCGACCTCACCGGGACAGTTATCCACGAGCAGTACTTC. This gives the protein CAWSVDLTGTVIHEQYF.

The chain employs TRBV7-9 and TRBJ1-4; perhaps TRBD1 as D (5 bases). This CDR3 is 12 amino acids long. Germline CDR1 reads SEHNR; CDR2 reads FQNEAQ (reference sequence). The CDR3 coding sequence is TGTGCTCTCAGGGAGGTTAATGAAAAACTGTTTTTT. Translating it yields CALREVNEKLFF.

This clone has only one observation. The chain recombines TRBV30 with TRBJ2-7; TRBD1 matches 11 bases. The J segment lost 6 bases and the V segment lost 3 bases, leaving 7 bases of the junction unmatched. The CDR3 is 14 amino acids. CDR1 is GTSNPN and CDR2 is SVGIG in the germline V gene (reference sequence). The CDR3 region has the DNA TGTGCCTGGAGGGGACAGGGGGTGGCCGGCGAGCAGTACTTC. It specifies CAWRGQGVAGEQYF.